This passage covers 16 T cell receptor beta chains from one sample sequenced in a study of OX40 agonist ivuxolimab in advanced cancers. Assay: immunoSEQ multiplex PCR; the TCRdb copy retains only in-frame clones and omits some. The top ten hold roughly a tenth of the sample, which has roughly 65,000 clones, around 90% seen once. Sequences were derived from CD4+ or CD8+ T cells sorted from blood, sampled in a trial of the OX40 agonist ivuxolimab. The origin of the receptors is an adult with an advanced solid tumor such as melanoma, head and neck, liver or kidney cancer.

This chain links TRBV5-1 with TRBJ2-2, with D possibly TRBD2 on 5 matching bases. The V end was cut by 2 bases, the J end by 5 bases, with 13 bases between. Per germline, CDR1 SGHRS and CDR2 YFSETQ. The length of the CDR3 is 15 residues. CDR3 nucleotide sequence: TGCGCCAGCAGCTTAGGTGGGAGTGATACCGGGGAGCTGTTTTTT. Translated, it gives CASSLGGSDTGELFF.

This chain connects TRBV7-8 to TRBJ1-1, with D uncertain. This CDR3 contains 13 residues. CDR1 and CDR2 (germline): SGHVS, FQNEAQ. V lost 2 bases and J 1 base, leaving 5 bases between the germline ends. The CDR3 region has the DNA TGTGCCAGCAGCTTACAGGAGAACACTGAAGCTTTCTTT. Its protein product is CASSLQENTEAFF.

The gene calls are TRBV10-3 and TRBJ2-2; no clear D gene. V lost 4 bases to trimming and J lost 2 bases, with 8 bases between them. Germline lookup yields CDR1 ENHRY and CDR2 SYGVKD. This CDR3 contains 14 residues. Here the CDR3 reads CAISGRINTGELFF. CDR3 DNA: TGTGCCATCAGTGGGCGGATCAACACCGGGGAGCTGTTTTTT.

The CDR3 DNA reads as TGTGCCAGCAGGTCAGGGAGCTCCTACGAGCAGTACTTC. Residues: CASRSGSSYEQYF. V usage is TRBV6-6 and J usage is TRBJ2-7; D tentatively fits TRBD1 or TRBD2 (5 bases each). V dropped 6 bases and J dropped 0 bases, with 9 bases sitting between them. The V gene's germline CDR1 is MNHNY and CDR2 SVGAGI (reference sequence). The CDR3 has 13 residues.

In nucleotides, the CDR3 is TGTGCCAGCAGCCCAGGGGTTCGGGGAATGGGGGGCACAGATACGCAGTATTTT. Its protein is CASSPGVRGMGGTDTQYF. The gene calls are TRBV7-2 and TRBJ2-3, with D perhaps matching TRBD1 (6 bases). Germline CDR1 reads SGHTA; CDR2 reads FQGNSA. V shed 5 bases and J shed 1 base, with 22 bases lying between them. The CDR3 is made up of 18 amino acids.

The DNA of the CDR3 is TGTGCCAGCAGCAAGGACAGGGGTCAGGATGAGCAGTTCTTC. It specifies CASSKDRGQDEQFF. V is TRBV7-9 and J is TRBJ2-1, with TRBD1 identical over 9 bases. The J segment lost 8 bases and the V segment lost 5 bases, leaving 7 bases of the junction unmatched. The CDR3 length is 14 residues. CDR1 and CDR2 (germline): SEHNR, FQNEAQ (reference sequence).

The V call is TRBV6-6, the J call TRBJ2-7, with 7 bases that match TRBD2. CDR1 and CDR2 (germline): MNHNY, SVGAGI (reference sequence). The CDR3 runs to 13 residues. The junction had 8 bases not matched to a gene; V was cut back by 9 bases and J by 3 bases. The CDR3 DNA follows: TGTGCCAGTTGGACTAGGAAAGACTACGAGCAGTACTTC. This codes for CASWTRKDYEQYF.

The chain joins TRBV5-1 to TRBJ2-5; no definite D call. This CDR3 is built from 13 residues. Between the trimmed V and J ends, which lost 0 bases and 1 base, there was a span of 4 bases. The germline V gene has CDR1 SGHRS and CDR2 YFSETQ. For the CDR3, the DNA is TGCGCCAGCAGCTTGGGGTTCCAAGAGACCCAGTACTTC. Translation: CASSLGFQETQYF.

The CDR3 coding sequence is TGTGCCAGCAGCTTGGCCTCGAGGGGGGGAACCCAAGAGACCCAGTACTTC. Its protein is CASSLASRGGTQETQYF. This chain uses TRBV5-5 with TRBJ2-5, with D perhaps TRBD2 (7 bases). V gave up 0 bases and J gave up 1 base, with 16 bases separating them. The germline V gene encodes CDR1 SGHKS and CDR2 YYEKEE (reference sequence). The CDR3 is 17 residues long.

The chain uses TRBV28 and TRBJ2-1; D call uncertain. Germline CDR1 is MDHEN and CDR2 is SYDVKM. The CDR3 runs 15 residues. V lost 6 bases, J lost 4 bases, and 16 bases lay in between. The DNA of the CDR3 is TGTGCCAGCAGGGTGTTACGGAATGAGTACAATGAGCAGTTCTTC. Protein sequence: CASRVLRNEYNEQFF.

V usage is TRBV6-5 and J usage is TRBJ1-1, with D uncertain. Germline V gene data show CDR1 as MNHEY and CDR2 as SVGAGI. V was clipped by 2 bases and J by 3 bases, with 4 bases between them. CDR3 length equals 12 residues. The CDR3 loop reads CASSYGYTEAFF. In DNA, the CDR3 is TGTGCCAGCAGTTACGGGTACACTGAAGCTTTCTTT.

The chain employs TRBV30 and TRBJ1-2; TRBD1 matches 10 bases. Germline V gene data show CDR1 as GTSNPN and CDR2 as SVGIG (reference sequence). The ends lost 4 bases at V and 4 bases at J; junction bases unmatched: 6. The CDR3 extends over 14 amino acids. The CDR3 coding sequence is TGTGCCTGGATAGGACAGGGGGTGGCCTATGGCTACACCTTC. Protein sequence: CAWIGQGVAYGYTF.

This chain joins TRBV9 and TRBJ2-1; D unclear. Trimming removed 4 bases from V and 4 bases from J, with 18 bases in between. Looked up from germline, CDR1 is SGDLS and CDR2 is YYNGEE. The CDR3 length is 16 residues. The CDR3 sequence is CASSPQLETRYNEQFF. The CDR3 nucleotides are TGTGCCAGCAGCCCCCAGCTTGAGACTCGTTACAATGAGCAGTTCTTC.

The chain carries TRBV5-4 and TRBJ2-3; 9 bases are shared with TRBD1. CDR1 SGHNT and CDR2 YYREEE come from the germline V gene (reference sequence). CDR3 length: 15 residues. After removal of 2 bases from V and 4 bases from J, the junction contained 5 bases not matched to a gene. The CDR3 DNA follows: TGTGCCAGCAGCTTCCGGGACAGGGTTTCAGATACGCAGTATTTT. Protein product: CASSFRDRVSDTQYF.

The chain carries TRBV28 and TRBJ2-3, with D hard to call. V lost 10 bases and J lost 4, with 15 bases in between. This CDR3 spans 13 amino acids. Germline CDR1 MDHEN, CDR2 SYDVKM. CDR3 bases: TGTGCCATATCCGGGCCCCCTTCAGATACGCAGTATTTT. It codes for CAISGPPSDTQYF.

This clone was seen once. The chain couples TRBV14 to TRBJ1-1, with unresolved D. Trimming shortened V by 1 base and J by 5 bases, and 8 bases separated the two germline ends. The CDR3 contains 13 residues. CDR1 SGHDN and CDR2 FVKESK come from the germline V gene. The CDR3 loop is CASSQGTRTEAFF. The CDR3, as DNA: TGTGCCAGCAGCCAAGGGACGCGGACTGAAGCTTTCTTT.